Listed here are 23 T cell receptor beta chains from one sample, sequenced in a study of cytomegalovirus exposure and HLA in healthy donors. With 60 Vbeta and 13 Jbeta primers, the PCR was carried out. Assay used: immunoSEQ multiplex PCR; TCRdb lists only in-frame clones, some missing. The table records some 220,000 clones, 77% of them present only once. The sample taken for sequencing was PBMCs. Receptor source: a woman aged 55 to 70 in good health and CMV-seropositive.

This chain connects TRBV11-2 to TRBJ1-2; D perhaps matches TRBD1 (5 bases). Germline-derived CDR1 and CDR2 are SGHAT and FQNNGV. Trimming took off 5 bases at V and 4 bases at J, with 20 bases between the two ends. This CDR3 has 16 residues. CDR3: CASSQRPPGGGYGYTF. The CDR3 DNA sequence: TGTGCCAGCAGCCAAAGGCCCCCCGGGGGTGGCTATGGCTACACCTTC.

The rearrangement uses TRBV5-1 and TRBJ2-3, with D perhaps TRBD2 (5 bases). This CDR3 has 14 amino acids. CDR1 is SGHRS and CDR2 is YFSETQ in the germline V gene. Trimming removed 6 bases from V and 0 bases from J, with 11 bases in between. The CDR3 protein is CASTQLASTDTQYF. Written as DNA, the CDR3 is TGCGCCAGCACCCAGCTAGCCAGCACAGATACGCAGTATTTT.

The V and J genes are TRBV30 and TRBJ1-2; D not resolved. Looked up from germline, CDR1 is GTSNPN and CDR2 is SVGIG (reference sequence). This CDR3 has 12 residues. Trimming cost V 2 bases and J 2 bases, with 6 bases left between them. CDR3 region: CAWSRANYGYTF. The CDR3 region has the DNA TGTGCCTGGAGTAGAGCCAACTATGGCTACACCTTC.

The CDR3 loop is CASTLGGQPQHF. CDR3 coding DNA: TGTGCCAGCACCCTAGGAGGTCAGCCCCAGCATTTT. This chain connects TRBV6-6 to TRBJ1-5; D is unclear. Looked up from germline, CDR1 is MNHNY and CDR2 is SVGAGI (reference sequence). The V and J ends lost 7 bases and 6 bases respectively, with 10 bases between them. The CDR3 length is 12 residues.

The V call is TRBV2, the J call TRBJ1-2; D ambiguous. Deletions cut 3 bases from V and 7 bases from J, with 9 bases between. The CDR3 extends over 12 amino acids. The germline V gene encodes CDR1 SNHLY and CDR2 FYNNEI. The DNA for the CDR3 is TGTGCCAGCAGTGACAGAGCGGCTGGCTACACCTTC. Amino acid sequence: CASSDRAAGYTF.

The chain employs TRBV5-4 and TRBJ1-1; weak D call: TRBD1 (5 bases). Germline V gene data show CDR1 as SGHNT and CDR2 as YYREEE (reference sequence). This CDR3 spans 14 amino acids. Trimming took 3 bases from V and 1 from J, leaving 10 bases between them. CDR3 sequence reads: CASSSRQGNTEAFF. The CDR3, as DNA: TGTGCCAGCAGCTCCAGGCAGGGGAACACTGAAGCTTTCTTT.

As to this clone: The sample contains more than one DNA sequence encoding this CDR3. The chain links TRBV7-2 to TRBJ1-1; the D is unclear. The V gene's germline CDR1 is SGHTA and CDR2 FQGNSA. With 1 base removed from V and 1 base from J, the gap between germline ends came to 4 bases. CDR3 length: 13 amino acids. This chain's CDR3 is CASSLGANTEAFF. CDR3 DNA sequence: TGTGCCAGCAGCTTAGGCGCGAACACTGAAGCTTTCTTT.

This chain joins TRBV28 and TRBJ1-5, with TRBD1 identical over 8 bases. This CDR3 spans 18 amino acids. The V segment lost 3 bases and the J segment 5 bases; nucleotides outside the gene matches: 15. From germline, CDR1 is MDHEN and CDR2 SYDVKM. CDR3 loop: CASSFPLATQGAHQPQHF. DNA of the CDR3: TGTGCCAGCAGTTTCCCTCTTGCAACTCAGGGGGCTCATCAGCCCCAGCATTTT.

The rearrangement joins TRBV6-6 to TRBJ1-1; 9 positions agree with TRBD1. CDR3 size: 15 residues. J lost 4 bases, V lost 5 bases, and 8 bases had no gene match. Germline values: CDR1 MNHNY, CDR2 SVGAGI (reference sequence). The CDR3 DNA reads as TGTGCCAGCAGTCCCCCGGGACAGGGAGGCACTGAAGCTTTCTTT. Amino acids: CASSPPGQGGTEAFF.

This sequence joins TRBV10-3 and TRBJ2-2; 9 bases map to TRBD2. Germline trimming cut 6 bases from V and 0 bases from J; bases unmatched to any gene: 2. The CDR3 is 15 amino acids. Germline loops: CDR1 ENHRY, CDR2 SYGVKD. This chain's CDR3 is CAIRLAGTNTGELFF. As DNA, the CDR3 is TGTGCCATCAGGCTAGCGGGGACGAACACCGGGGAGCTGTTTTTT.

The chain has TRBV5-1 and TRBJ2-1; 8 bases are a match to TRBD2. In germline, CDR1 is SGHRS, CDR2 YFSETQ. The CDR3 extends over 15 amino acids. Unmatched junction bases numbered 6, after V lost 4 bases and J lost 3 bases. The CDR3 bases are TGCGCCAGCAGCGAGCCGGGACTAGACTACAATGAGCAGTTCTTC. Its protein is CASSEPGLDYNEQFF.

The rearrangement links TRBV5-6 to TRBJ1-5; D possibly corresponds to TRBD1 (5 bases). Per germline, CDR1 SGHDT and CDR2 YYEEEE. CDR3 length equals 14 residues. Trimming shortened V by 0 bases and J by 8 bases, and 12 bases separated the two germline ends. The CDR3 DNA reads TGTGCCAGCAGCTTGGCAGGGTTATCAGAGCCCCAGCATTTT. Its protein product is CASSLAGLSEPQHF.

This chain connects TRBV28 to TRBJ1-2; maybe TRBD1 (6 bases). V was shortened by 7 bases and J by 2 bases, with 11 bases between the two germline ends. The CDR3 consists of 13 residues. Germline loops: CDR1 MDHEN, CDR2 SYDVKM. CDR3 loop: CASTRDMNYGYTF. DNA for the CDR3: TGTGCCAGCACTCGGGACATGAACTATGGCTACACCTTC.

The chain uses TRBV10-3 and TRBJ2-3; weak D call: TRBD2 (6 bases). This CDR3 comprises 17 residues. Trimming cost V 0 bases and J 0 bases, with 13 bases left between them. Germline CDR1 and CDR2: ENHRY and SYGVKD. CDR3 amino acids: CAISESWGVLSTDTQYF. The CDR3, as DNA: TGTGCCATCAGTGAGTCGTGGGGGGTCCTTAGCACAGATACGCAGTATTTT.

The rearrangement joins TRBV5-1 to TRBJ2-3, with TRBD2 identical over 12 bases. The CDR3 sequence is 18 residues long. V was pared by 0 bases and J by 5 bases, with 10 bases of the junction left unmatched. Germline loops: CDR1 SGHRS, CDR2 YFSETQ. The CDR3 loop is CASSLVAGLAGGQDTQYF. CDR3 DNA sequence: TGCGCCAGCAGCTTGGTGGCTGGGCTAGCGGGAGGGCAAGATACGCAGTATTTT.

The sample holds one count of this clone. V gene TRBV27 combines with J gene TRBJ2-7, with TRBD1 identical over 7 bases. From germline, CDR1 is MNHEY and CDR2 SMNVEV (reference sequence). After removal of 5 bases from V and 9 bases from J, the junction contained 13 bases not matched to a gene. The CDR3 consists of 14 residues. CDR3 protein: CASSPTGYARVQYF. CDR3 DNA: TGTGCCAGCAGTCCGACAGGGTACGCGCGGGTGCAGTACTTC.

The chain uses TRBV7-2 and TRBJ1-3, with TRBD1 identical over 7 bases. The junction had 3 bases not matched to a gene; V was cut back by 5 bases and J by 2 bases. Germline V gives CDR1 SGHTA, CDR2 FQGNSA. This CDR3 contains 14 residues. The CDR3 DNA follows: TGTGCCAGCAGCCCCGGGACAGCTGGAAACACCATATATTTT. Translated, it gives CASSPGTAGNTIYF.

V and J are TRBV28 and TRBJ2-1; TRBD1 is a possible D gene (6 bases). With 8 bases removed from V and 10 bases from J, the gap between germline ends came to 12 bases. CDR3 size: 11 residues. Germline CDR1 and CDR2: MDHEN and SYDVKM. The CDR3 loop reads CASASGQEQFF. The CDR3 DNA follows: TGTGCCAGCGCCTCCGGACAGGAGCAGTTCTTC.

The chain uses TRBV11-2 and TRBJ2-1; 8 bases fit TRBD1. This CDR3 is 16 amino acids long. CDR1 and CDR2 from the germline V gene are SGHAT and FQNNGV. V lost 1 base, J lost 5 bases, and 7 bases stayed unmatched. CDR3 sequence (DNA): TGTGCCAGCAGCTTAGTAGACAGGGGTTACGACAATGAGCAGTTCTTC. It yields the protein CASSLVDRGYDNEQFF.

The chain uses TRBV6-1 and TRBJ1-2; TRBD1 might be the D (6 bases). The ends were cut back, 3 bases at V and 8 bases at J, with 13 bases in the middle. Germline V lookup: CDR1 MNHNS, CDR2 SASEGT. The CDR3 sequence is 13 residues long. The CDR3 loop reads CASSDAAGVGYTF. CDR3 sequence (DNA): TGTGCCAGCAGTGATGCGGCAGGGGTAGGCTACACCTTC.

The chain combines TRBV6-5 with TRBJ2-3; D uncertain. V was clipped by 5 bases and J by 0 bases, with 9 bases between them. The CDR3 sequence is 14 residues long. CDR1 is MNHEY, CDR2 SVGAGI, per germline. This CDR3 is CASSMGPSTDTQYF. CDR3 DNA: TGTGCCAGCAGTATGGGCCCGAGCACAGATACGCAGTATTTT.

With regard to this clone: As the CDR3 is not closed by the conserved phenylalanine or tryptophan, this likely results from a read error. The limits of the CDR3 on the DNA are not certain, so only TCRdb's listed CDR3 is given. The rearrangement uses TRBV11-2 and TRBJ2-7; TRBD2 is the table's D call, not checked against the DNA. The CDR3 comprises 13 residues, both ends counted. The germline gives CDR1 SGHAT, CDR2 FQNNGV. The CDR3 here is CASSLGGERALSL.

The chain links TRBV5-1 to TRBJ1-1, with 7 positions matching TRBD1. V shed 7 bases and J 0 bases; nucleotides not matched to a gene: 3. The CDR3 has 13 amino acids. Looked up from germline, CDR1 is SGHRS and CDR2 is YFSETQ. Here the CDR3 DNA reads TGCGCCAGCCGGGACAGCTTGAACACTGAAGCTTTCTTT. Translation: CASRDSLNTEAFF. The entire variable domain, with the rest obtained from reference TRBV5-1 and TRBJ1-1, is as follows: KAGVTQTPRYLIKTRGQQVTLSCSPISGHRSVSWYQQTPGQGLQFLFEYFSETQRNKGNFPGRFSGRQFSNSRSEMNVSTLELGDSALYLCASRDSLNTEAFFGQGTRLTVV.